The present T cell receptor beta chain was sequenced within a study of response to subunit inactivated influenza vaccine. Findings of the study overall: Few additional T cells are recruited per seasonal influenza vaccination, authors suggested.

TCRdb reprocessed the RT-PCR reads via MiXCR and lists one record per CDR3 protein. Here the sample spans fewer than 800,000 distinct CDR3 sequences, roughly 14% being singletons. The germline V gene encodes CDR1 LGHNA and CDR2 YNFKEQ. The CDR3 has 15 residues. Germline trimming cut 3 bases from V and 2 bases from J; bases unmatched to any gene: 3. This clonotype was seen more than once but under ten times. The antigen remains unidentified. The specimen comprised PBMCs from blood, sampled less than 13 days after vaccination. The V and J genes are TRBV4-2 and TRBJ1-5; 8 bases agree with TRBD1. This receptor was obtained from a man between 45 and 60 years old who received an inactivated influenza vaccine. The CDR3 sequence is CASSQTGEGNQPQHF. DNA for the CDR3: TGTGCCAGCAGCCAGACAGGGGAAGGCAATCAGCCCCAGCATTTT.